Detailed here is one T cell receptor beta chain. Its target is unknown. One end of the junction is discordant with germline, which a read error may explain. Germline V gene sequence: CDR1 SEHNR, CDR2 FQNEAQ (reference sequence). This CDR3 is built from 16 residues. TCRdb's table, derived via immunoSEQ multiplex PCR, lists solely in-frame clones and lacks some. The sample lists some 20,000 clones, around four fifths occurring once. The data derive from a study of OX40 agonist ivuxolimab in advanced cancers. Study summary: The dose-escalation group included hepatocellular carcinoma, melanoma, renal cell carcinoma and head and neck cancer.

Study findings and constraints: At doses 0.1 to 3.0 mg/kg, CD4+ and CD8+ clones expanded.

Here the sequenced sample was CD4+ or CD8+ T cells sorted from blood, taken in a trial of the OX40 agonist ivuxolimab. This TCR was sampled from an adult with an advanced solid tumor such as melanoma, head and neck, liver or kidney cancer. The genes are TRBV7-9 and TRBJ2-7; 7 bases map to TRBD1. CDR3 in amino acids: CASSHPPGQRSYEQHF. CDR3 in DNA: TGTGCCAGCAGCCACCCCCCGGGACAGCGTTCCTACGAGCAGCACTTC.